This T cell receptor beta chain is drawn from a study of T cell responses to AZD1222 COVID-19 vaccine. Regarding this clone: No antigen is known for it.

General observations from the study: CD4 TCRs linked to vaccination spanned spike, dominating at 160-218 and 743-854. Increases in Spike-specific TCR breadth and depth were seen after two AZD1222 doses. Targets within unmutated variant regions were reportedly found for nearly half of spike-specific TCRs.

The CDR3 consists of 16 residues. V was clipped by 1 base and J by 4 bases; unmatched bases: 3. Germline CDR1 reads LGHDT; CDR2 reads YNNKEL (reference sequence). Sequencing was performed with immunoSEQ multiplex PCR; in TCRdb, only in-frame clones are kept and a portion is missing. The sample contains 100,000 or so clones, just under 90% of which appear only once. The clonotype originates from an adult in good health. The chain carries TRBV3-1 (or the pseudogene TRBV3-2) and TRBJ2-3; TRBD2 matches 12 bases. This material consisted of peripheral blood, taken on day 0 of AZD1222 vaccination. The CDR3 region has the DNA TGTGCCAGCAGCCAAGCCCCTAGCGGGAGGGCAGATACGCAGTATTTT. Translated, it gives CASSQAPSGRADTQYF.